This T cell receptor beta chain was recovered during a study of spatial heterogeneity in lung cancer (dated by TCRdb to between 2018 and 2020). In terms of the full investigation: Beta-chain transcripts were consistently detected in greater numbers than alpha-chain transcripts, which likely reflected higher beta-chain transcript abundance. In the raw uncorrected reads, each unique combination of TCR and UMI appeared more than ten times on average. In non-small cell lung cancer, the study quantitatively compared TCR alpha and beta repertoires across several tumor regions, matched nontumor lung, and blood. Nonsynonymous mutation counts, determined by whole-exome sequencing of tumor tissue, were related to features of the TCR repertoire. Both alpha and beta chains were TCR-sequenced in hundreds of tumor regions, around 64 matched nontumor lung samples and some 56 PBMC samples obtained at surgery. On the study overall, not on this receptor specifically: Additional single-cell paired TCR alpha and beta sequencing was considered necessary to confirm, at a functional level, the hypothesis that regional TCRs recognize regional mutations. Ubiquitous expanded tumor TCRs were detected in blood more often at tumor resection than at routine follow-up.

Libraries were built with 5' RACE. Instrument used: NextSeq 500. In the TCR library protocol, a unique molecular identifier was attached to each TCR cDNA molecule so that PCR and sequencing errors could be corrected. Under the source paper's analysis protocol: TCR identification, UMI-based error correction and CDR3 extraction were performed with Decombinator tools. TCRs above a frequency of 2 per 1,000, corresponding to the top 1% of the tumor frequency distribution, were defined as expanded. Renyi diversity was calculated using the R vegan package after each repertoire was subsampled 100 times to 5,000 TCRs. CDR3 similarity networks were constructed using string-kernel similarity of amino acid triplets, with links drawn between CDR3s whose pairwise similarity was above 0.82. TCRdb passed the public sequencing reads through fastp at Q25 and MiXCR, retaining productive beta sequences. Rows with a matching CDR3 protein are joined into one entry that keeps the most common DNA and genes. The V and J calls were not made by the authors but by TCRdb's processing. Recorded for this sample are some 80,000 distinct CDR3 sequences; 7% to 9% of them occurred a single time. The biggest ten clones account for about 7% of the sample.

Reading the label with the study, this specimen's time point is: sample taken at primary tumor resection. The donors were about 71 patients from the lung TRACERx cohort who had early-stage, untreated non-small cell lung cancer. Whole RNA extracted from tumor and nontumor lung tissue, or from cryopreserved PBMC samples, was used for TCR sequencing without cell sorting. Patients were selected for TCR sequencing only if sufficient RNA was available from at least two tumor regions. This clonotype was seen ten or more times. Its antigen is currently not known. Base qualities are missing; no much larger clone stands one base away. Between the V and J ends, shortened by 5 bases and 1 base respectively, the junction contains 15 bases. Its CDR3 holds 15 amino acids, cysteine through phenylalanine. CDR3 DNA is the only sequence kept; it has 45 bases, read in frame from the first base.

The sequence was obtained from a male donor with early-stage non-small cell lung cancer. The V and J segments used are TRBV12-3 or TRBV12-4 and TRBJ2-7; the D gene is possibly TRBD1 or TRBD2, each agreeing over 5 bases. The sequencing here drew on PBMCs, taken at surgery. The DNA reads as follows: TGTGCCAGCAGTGAGACAGCGGTACGATCCTACGAGCAGTACTTC. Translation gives CASSETAVRSYEQYF.